This paragraph covers one TCR beta chain sequence. Its target is not known. These data are taken from a study of shared clonotypes between healthy human individuals. Regarding the study as a whole: In contrast to clonotypes shared by all four donors, non-shared clonotypes had lower generation probabilities. A small donor pool kept down the genetic and exposure-history diversity that was represented.

TCRdb's copy holds only in-frame clones and misses some; the assay was immunoSEQ multiplex PCR. The sample includes about 380,000 clones, around 96% seen only once; the top ten take about 0.32%. Sequencing was carried out using memory CD8+ T cells sorted from blood. Subset defined: CD45RO+ cells pooled with CCR7-negative TemRA cells. The receptor was isolated from a man aged 25 to 40 in good health.

The CDR3 DNA reads as TGTGCCAGCAGTGAACAGGGCCGTGGCACTGAAGCTTTCTTT. Amino acids: CASSEQGRGTEAFF. The chain links TRBV6-1 to TRBJ1-1, with D possibly being TRBD1 (5 bases). The CDR3 extends over 14 amino acids. The V end lost 2 bases, the J end lost 4 bases, and 11 bases lay between the germline ends. Germline CDR1 is MNHNS and CDR2 is SASEGT.